Following are 17 T cell receptor beta chains from one sample sequenced in a study of blood T cell repertoires in COVID-19. Sequenced by immunoSEQ multiplex PCR; TCRdb stores in-frame clones only, minus some. The sample has about 54,000 clones; 90% to 95% are singletons. Sequenced material: peripheral blood. The receptors stem from a woman aged 55-69 years with active or convalescent COVID-19.

The gene calls are TRBV7-3 and TRBJ1-2; no clear D gene. V gave up 5 bases and J gave up 2 bases, with 9 bases separating them. Germline lookup yields CDR1 SGHTA and CDR2 FQGTGA. The CDR3 is 13 residues long. Written as DNA, the CDR3 is TGTGCCAGCAGCCAGACGGGGAACTATGGCTACACCTTC. This encodes CASSQTGNYGYTF.

This sequence joins TRBV28 and TRBJ2-3; 8 bases are a match to TRBD2. With V trimmed by 7 bases and J by 3 bases, 12 bases remained unmatched. CDR3 length: 16 amino acids. CDR1 and CDR2 from the germline V gene are MDHEN and SYDVKM. CDR3 sequence reads: CASTPRGSGKTDTQYF. Written as DNA, the CDR3 is TGTGCCAGCACCCCGCGGGGTAGCGGGAAGACAGATACGCAGTATTTT.

The chain recombines TRBV9 with TRBJ1-3, with D possibly matching TRBD1 (6 bases). The germline V and J ends were trimmed by 1 base and 0 bases, with 11 bases remaining between them. This CDR3 comprises 16 residues. In germline, CDR1 is SGDLS, CDR2 YYNGEE. DNA for the CDR3: TGTGCCAGCAGCGTACGGACAGACCTCTCTGGAAACACCATATATTTT. It specifies CASSVRTDLSGNTIYF.

This chain joins TRBV24-1 and TRBJ1-2; D remains ambiguous. The V and J ends lost 3 bases and 4 bases respectively, with 17 bases between them. The CDR3 length is 16 residues. Looked up from germline, CDR1 is KGHDR and CDR2 is SFDVKD. CDR3 coding DNA: TGTGCCACCAGTGATCCTGGGCCAGGTCAAACCTATGGCTACACCTTC. It is translated as CATSDPGPGQTYGYTF.

The chain recombines TRBV7-6 with TRBJ1-1; 11 nucleotides line up with TRBD1. The germline CDR1 and CDR2 sequences are SGHVS and FNYEAQ. After removal of 0 bases from V and 1 base from J, the junction contained 7 bases not matched to a gene. This CDR3 is built from 18 residues. The CDR3: CASSLAGTGGERNTEAFF. The CDR3 bases are TGTGCCAGCAGCTTAGCGGGGACAGGGGGAGAGAGGAACACTGAAGCTTTCTTT. Full variable domain (remainder filled in from reference TRBV7-6 and TRBJ1-1): GAGVSQSPRYKVTKRGQDVALRCDPISGHVSLYWYRQALGQGPEFLTYFNYEAQQDKSGLPNDRFSAERPEGSISTLTIQRTEQRDSAMYRCASSLAGTGGERNTEAFFGQGTRLTVV.

The V gene is TRBV7-9, the J gene TRBJ2-1; TRBD1 might be the D (6 bases). The germline gives CDR1 SEHNR, CDR2 FQNEAQ (reference sequence). V was trimmed by 5 bases and J by 4 bases, leaving 21 bases between them. This CDR3 is 17 amino acids long. The CDR3 region is CASSPPLTGSAYNEQFF. CDR3 DNA: TGTGCCAGCAGCCCACCCCTAACAGGGTCCGCATACAATGAGCAGTTCTTC.

The chain combines TRBV7-3 with TRBJ2-5, with a tentative D call TRBD1 (6 bases). Per the germline V gene, CDR1 is SGHTA and CDR2 is FQGTGA. The CDR3 consists of 13 residues. V lost 5 bases and J 5 bases, leaving 12 bases between the germline ends. The CDR3 sequence is CASSPTGRETQYF. As DNA, the CDR3 is TGTGCCAGCAGCCCGACAGGTCGGGAGACCCAGTACTTC.

This chain connects TRBV28 to TRBJ1-5; no definite D call. Germline values: CDR1 MDHEN, CDR2 SYDVKM. The CDR3 loop spans 19 amino acids. V lost 5 bases, J lost 2 bases, and 25 bases lay in between. The chain's CDR3 is CASSPFQLRDTQRNQPQHF. CDR3 DNA: TGTGCCAGCAGTCCGTTCCAATTGCGCGACACGCAACGCAATCAGCCCCAGCATTTT.

The chain is built from TRBV28 and TRBJ2-3; 9 bases map to TRBD1. J was trimmed by 3 bases and V by 5 bases; bases with no gene match: 6. Germline V gene lookup returns CDR1 MDHEN and CDR2 SYDVKM. The CDR3 sequence is 15 residues long. CDR3 bases: TGTGCCAGCAGTCAAGGACAGGGGCCGACAGATACGCAGTATTTT. Its protein is CASSQGQGPTDTQYF.

The chain has TRBV12-2 and TRBJ2-4; the DNA was not used to check the table's D call, TRBD1. TRBV12-2 is an annotated pseudogene. The CDR3 is 16 amino acids. For the CDR3, the DNA is TGTGCAAGTCGCTTAGAACGACACTGGGCCAAAAACATTCAGTACTTC. It encodes CASRLERHWAKNIQYF.

V usage is TRBV30 and J usage is TRBJ2-7, with 7 bases lining up with TRBD1. Germline lookup yields CDR1 GTSNPN and CDR2 SVGIG (reference sequence). There are 12 residues in the CDR3. Trimming cost V 3 bases and J 3 bases; bases outside gene matches: 2. CDR3 sequence: CAWRGQRYEQYF. The CDR3 DNA reads as TGTGCCTGGAGGGGACAGCGCTACGAGCAGTACTTC. Full variable domain (rest looked up from reference TRBV30 and TRBJ2-7): SQTIHQWPATLVQPVGSPLSLECTVEGTSNPNLYWYRQAAGRGLQLLFYSVGIGQISSEVPQNLSASRPQDRQFILSSKKLLLSDSGFYLCAWRGQRYEQYFGPGTRLTVT.

The chain has TRBV28 and TRBJ2-4, with 8 bases that match TRBD1. Germline trimming cut 4 bases from V and 1 base from J; bases unmatched to any gene: 12. This CDR3 is built from 18 residues. The V gene's germline CDR1 is MDHEN and CDR2 SYDVKM. The CDR3 sequence: CASSSRDRRLGAKNIQYF. As DNA, the CDR3 is TGTGCCAGCAGTTCCCGGGACAGGCGCCTTGGTGCCAAAAACATTCAGTACTTC. The full variable domain, rest sourced from reference TRBV28 and TRBJ2-4, is DVKVTQSSRYLVKRTGEKVFLECVQDMDHENMFWYRQDPGLGLRLIYFSYDVKMKEKGDIPEGYSVSREKKERFSLILESASTNQTSMYLCASSSRDRRLGAKNIQYFGAGTRLSVL.

This rearrangement joins TRBV28 to TRBJ2-7, with TRBD1 matching over 8 bases. This CDR3 has 14 residues. V dropped 5 bases and J dropped 6; count of bases not matched to a gene: 9. CDR1 is MDHEN, CDR2 SYDVKM, per germline. CDR3 protein: CASSPTGGNPEQYF. The CDR3 nucleotides read TGTGCCAGCAGTCCCACAGGGGGTAACCCCGAGCAGTACTTC.

The V gene is TRBV9, the J gene TRBJ1-1; D not resolved. Deletions cut 3 bases from V and 1 base from J, with 13 bases between. The germline gives CDR1 SGDLS, CDR2 YYNGEE. This CDR3 has 15 amino acids. CDR3 sequence reads: CASSAEPVANTEAFF. The CDR3 DNA reads TGTGCCAGCAGCGCAGAGCCGGTAGCGAACACTGAAGCTTTCTTT.

The V and J genes are TRBV28 and TRBJ2-7, with 11 bases aligning to TRBD2. Germline lookup yields CDR1 MDHEN and CDR2 SYDVKM. This CDR3 has 15 residues. V gave up 6 bases and J gave up 2 bases; unmatched junction bases: 6. The CDR3 loop is CASSPGTSGAYEQYF. CDR3 nucleotide sequence: TGTGCCAGCAGCCCCGGGACTAGCGGAGCCTACGAGCAGTACTTC.

This rearrangement joins TRBV6-2 or TRBV6-3 to TRBJ2-3, with 7 bases identical to TRBD1. Germline V gene lookup returns CDR1 MNHEY and CDR2 SVGEGT. The CDR3 consists of 14 residues. V gave up 4 bases and J gave up 4 bases; unmatched junction bases: 5. CDR3 coding DNA: TGTGCCAGCAGTTTACAGGGGTCCTCAGATACGCAGTATTTT. It is translated as CASSLQGSSDTQYF.

The chain uses TRBV5-4 and TRBJ1-3; possibly TRBD1 for D (5 bases). CDR3 size: 13 residues. With 4 bases removed from V and 4 bases from J, the gap between germline ends came to 9 bases. Germline CDR1 reads SGHNT; CDR2 reads YYREEE (reference sequence). DNA of the CDR3: TGTGCCAGCAGCCTGGCAGGGGGAAACACCATATATTTT. Translated: CASSLAGGNTIYF.